The 15 T cell receptor beta chains below come from one sample, sequenced in a study of blood T cell repertoires in COVID-19. The table came from immunoSEQ multiplex PCR; TCRdb's copy has only in-frame clones and leaves some out. The sample lists approximately 380,000 clones, about nine tenths occurring once. Material: PBMCs or T cells enriched from blood (not recorded which). The source is a middle-aged woman who had been exposed to COVID-19.

This clone was seen a few times. The V call is TRBV24-1, the J call TRBJ2-2, with D possibly being TRBD2 (5 bases). CDR1 is KGHDR and CDR2 is SFDVKD in the germline V gene. The CDR3 is made up of 13 amino acids. Trimming took 4 bases from V and 5 from J, leaving 7 bases between them. CDR3 sequence (DNA): TGTGCCACCAGTGAAAGAGGGACCGGGGAGCTGTTTTTT. It is translated as CATSERGTGELFF.

Points on this clone: The sample holds other DNA sequences that translate to the same CDR3. This sequence joins TRBV18 and TRBJ1-2, with TRBD1 identical over 7 bases. There are 13 residues in the CDR3. Trimming took 6 bases from V and 3 from J; bases not matched to a gene: 4. Germline-derived CDR1 and CDR2 are KGHSH and LQKENI. The DNA for the CDR3 is TGTGCCAGCTCGCCAACAGGGGACTATGGCTACACCTTC. Amino acid sequence: CASSPTGDYGYTF.

This chain links TRBV5-4 with TRBJ1-1; TRBD1 agrees at 10 bases. V shed 4 bases, J shed 8 bases, and the junction held 11 bases outside the gene matches. Germline V CDR1 and CDR2: SGHNT, YYREEE (reference sequence). The CDR3 covers 15 residues. CDR3 DNA sequence: TGTGCCAGCAGCGGGCGCCGGGACAGGGGCCGAGAAGCTTTCTTT. Protein product: CASSGRRDRGREAFF.

This rearrangement joins TRBV4-1 to TRBJ1-3, with 8 nucleotides matching TRBD1. With V trimmed by 4 bases and J by 5 bases, 13 bases remained unmatched. The CDR3 extends over 17 amino acids. CDR1 and CDR2 from the germline V gene are MGHRA and YSYEKL. The CDR3 is CASSLSTSDRVRNTIYF. The CDR3, as DNA: TGCGCCAGCAGCCTCTCAACCTCGGACAGGGTTAGAAACACCATATATTTT.

The CDR3: CASSLRVSGEKLFF. CDR3 DNA: TGTGCCAGCAGCCTTCGGGTATCTGGGGAAAAACTGTTTTTT. V and J are TRBV3-1 (or the pseudogene TRBV3-2) and TRBJ1-4; D ambiguous. Germline V CDR1 and CDR2: LGHDT, YNNKEL (reference sequence). The CDR3 consists of 14 residues. V was shortened by 4 bases and J by 8 bases, with 14 bases between the two germline ends.

This sequence joins TRBV11-3 and TRBJ2-6; maybe TRBD2 (6 bases). Germline CDR1 SGHNT, CDR2 YENEEA. Trimming removed 5 bases at V and 0 bases at J, with 14 bases between. This CDR3 is built from 17 residues. The chain's CDR3 is CASSPEEGFSGANVLTF. The DNA of the CDR3 is TGTGCCAGCAGCCCAGAGGAGGGTTTCTCTGGGGCCAACGTCCTGACTTTC.

The CDR3, as DNA: TGCGCCAGCAACCGGGGACAGGGCCGGTCGGGGATACGCAGTACGCAGTATTTT. This sequence encodes CASNRGQGRSGIRSTQYF. The chain links TRBV10-1 to TRBJ2-3; 9 nucleotides agree with TRBD1. This CDR3 is 18 amino acids long. Per the germline V gene, CDR1 is WNHNN and CDR2 is SYGVQD (reference sequence). V lost 7 bases to trimming and J lost 8 bases; unmatched junction nucleotides: 22.

This sequence joins TRBV2 and TRBJ2-2, with D perhaps matching TRBD1 (6 bases). Germline CDR1 and CDR2: SNHLY and FYNNEI. V lost 0 bases, J lost 6 bases, and 11 bases lay in between. This CDR3 has 15 residues. CDR3 loop: CASSEALAGAGELFF. In DNA, the CDR3 is TGTGCCAGCAGTGAAGCGCTTGCAGGGGCCGGGGAGCTGTTTTTT.

V is TRBV12-5 and J is TRBJ1-5, with D possibly matching TRBD1 (6 bases). V was clipped by 4 bases and J by 3 bases, with 13 bases between them. There are 15 residues in the CDR3. Germline V lookup: CDR1 LGHNT, CDR2 FRNRAP. The DNA for the CDR3 is TGTGCTAGTGGTTCCAAAGGGGGGGCCAATCAGCCCCAGCATTTT. Residues: CASGSKGGANQPQHF.

V is TRBV27 and J is TRBJ2-5, with TRBD1 identical over 10 bases. The CDR3 is 14 residues long. The ends lost 5 bases at V and 2 bases at J; junction bases unmatched: 2. Germline CDR1 is MNHEY and CDR2 is SMNVEV (reference sequence). CDR3 sequence (DNA): TGTGCCAGCAGTGACAGGGGGCCGCAAGAGACCCAGTACTTC. Amino acids: CASSDRGPQETQYF.

The CDR3 nucleotides read TGTGCCAGCAGGTCCGGGACAGGGGGCCGGCAGCCCCAGCATTTT. This translates into CASRSGTGGRQPQHF. The chain is built from TRBV6-4 and TRBJ1-5, with 12 bases identical to TRBD1. V lost 6 bases, J lost 7 bases, and 7 bases stayed unmatched. The CDR3 extends over 15 amino acids. Germline CDR1 MRHNA, CDR2 SNTAGT.

CDR3 sequence reads: CSAVQSGSYEQYF. In DNA, the CDR3 is TGCAGCGCAGTCCAGAGCGGGAGTTACGAGCAGTACTTC. The chain is built from TRBV29-1 and TRBJ2-7; 8 bases are a match to TRBD2. Germline CDR1 and CDR2: SQVTM and ANQGSEA. Trimming removed 7 bases from V and 4 bases from J; junction bases left unmatched: 9. The CDR3 length is 13 residues.

The chain joins TRBV3-1 (or the pseudogene TRBV3-2) to TRBJ1-3; the match to TRBD1 covers 8 bases. V lost 2 bases and J lost 10; bases outside the gene matches: 10. This CDR3 comprises 15 residues. Germline V gene sequence: CDR1 LGHDT, CDR2 YNNKEL (reference sequence). This CDR3 is CASSQSVPRQGTIYF. The CDR3, as DNA: TGTGCCAGCAGCCAATCCGTTCCTAGACAGGGGACCATATATTTT.

V gene TRBV12-5 combines with J gene TRBJ1-2; possibly TRBD1 for D (6 bases). Germline CDR1 is LGHNT and CDR2 is FRNRAP. Trimming shortened V by 1 base and J by 4 bases, and 13 bases separated the two germline ends. The CDR3 consists of 15 residues. CDR3: CASGLEGGASYGYTF. The CDR3 DNA sequence: TGTGCTAGTGGTTTGGAGGGGGGGGCGAGCTATGGCTACACCTTC. Together with reference TRBV12-5 and TRBJ1-2, the CDR3 gives the full variable domain: DARVTQTPRHKVTEMGQEVTMRCQPILGHNTVFWYRQTMMQGLELLAYFRNRAPLDDSGMPKDRFSAEMPDATLATLKIQPSEPRDSAVYFCASGLEGGASYGYTFGSGTRLTVV.

The chain uses TRBV5-4 and TRBJ2-3; TRBD1 agrees at 7 bases. The trim removed 4 bases at V and 2 bases at J, leaving 7 bases unmatched. Germline V gene sequence: CDR1 SGHNT, CDR2 YYREEE (reference sequence). The CDR3 is 15 residues long. This CDR3 reads CASSAPGTATDTQYF. The CDR3 coding sequence is TGTGCCAGCAGCGCACCCGGGACAGCCACAGATACGCAGTATTTT.